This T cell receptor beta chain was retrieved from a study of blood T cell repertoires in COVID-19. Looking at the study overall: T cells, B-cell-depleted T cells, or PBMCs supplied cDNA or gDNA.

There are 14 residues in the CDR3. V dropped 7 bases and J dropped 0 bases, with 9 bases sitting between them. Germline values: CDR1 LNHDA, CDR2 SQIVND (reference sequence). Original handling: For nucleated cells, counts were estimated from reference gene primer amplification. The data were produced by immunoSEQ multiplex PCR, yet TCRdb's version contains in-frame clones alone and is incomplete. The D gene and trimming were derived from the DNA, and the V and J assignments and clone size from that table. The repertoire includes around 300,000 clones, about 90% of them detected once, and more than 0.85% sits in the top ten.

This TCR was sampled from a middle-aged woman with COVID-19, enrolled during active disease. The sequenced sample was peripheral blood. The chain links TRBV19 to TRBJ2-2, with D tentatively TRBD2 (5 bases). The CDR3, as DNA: TGTGCCAGTAAGGGAGCCACGAACACCGGGGAGCTGTTTTTT. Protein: CASKGATNTGELFF.